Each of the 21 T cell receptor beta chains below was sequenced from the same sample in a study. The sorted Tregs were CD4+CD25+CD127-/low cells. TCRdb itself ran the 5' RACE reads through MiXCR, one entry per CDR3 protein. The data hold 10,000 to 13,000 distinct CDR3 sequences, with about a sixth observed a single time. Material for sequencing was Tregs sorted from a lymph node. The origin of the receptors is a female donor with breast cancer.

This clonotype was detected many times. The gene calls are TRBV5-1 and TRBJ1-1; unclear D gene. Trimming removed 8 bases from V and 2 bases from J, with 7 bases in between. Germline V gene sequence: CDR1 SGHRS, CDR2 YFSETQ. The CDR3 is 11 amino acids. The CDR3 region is CASGSNTEAFF. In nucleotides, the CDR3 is TGCGCCAGTGGGAGTAACACTGAAGCTTTCTTT. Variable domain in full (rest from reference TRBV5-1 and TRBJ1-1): KAGVTQTPRYLIKTRGQQVTLSCSPISGHRSVSWYQQTPGQGLQFLFEYFSETQRNKGNFPGRFSGRQFSNSRSEMNVSTLELGDSALYLCASGSNTEAFFGQGTRLTVV.

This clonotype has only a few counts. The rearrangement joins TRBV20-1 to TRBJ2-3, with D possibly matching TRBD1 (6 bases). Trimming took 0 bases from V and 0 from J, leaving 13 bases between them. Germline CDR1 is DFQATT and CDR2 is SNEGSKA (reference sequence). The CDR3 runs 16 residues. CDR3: CSARDRLDSSTDTQYF. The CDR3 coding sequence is TGCAGTGCTAGAGATCGGTTGGACAGTAGCACAGATACGCAGTATTTT.

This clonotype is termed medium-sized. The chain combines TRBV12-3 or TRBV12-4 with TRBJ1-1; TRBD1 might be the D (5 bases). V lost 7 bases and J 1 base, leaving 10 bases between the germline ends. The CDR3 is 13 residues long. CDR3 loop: CASILTGNTEAFF. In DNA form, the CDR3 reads TGTGCCAGCATACTTACAGGGAACACTGAAGCTTTCTTT.

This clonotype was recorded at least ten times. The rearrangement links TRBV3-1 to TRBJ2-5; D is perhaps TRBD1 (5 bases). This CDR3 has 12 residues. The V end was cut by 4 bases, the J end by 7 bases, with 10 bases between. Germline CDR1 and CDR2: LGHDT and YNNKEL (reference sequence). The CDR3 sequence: CASSLRDRTQYF. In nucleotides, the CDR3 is TGTGCCAGCAGCCTTAGAGACAGGACCCAGTACTTC.

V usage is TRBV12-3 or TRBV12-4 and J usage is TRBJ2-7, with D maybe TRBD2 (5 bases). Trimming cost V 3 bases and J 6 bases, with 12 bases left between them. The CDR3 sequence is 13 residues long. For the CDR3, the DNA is TGTGCCAGCAGTTTGGATGGAGGCCTCGAGCAGTACTTC. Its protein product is CASSLDGGLEQYF.

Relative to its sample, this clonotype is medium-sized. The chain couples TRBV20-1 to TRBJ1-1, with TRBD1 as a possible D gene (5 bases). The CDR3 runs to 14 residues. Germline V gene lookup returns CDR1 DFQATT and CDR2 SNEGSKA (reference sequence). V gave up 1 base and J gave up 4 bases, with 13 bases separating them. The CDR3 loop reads CSARASDRGTEAFF. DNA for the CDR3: TGCAGTGCTAGAGCGAGCGACAGAGGCACTGAAGCTTTCTTT.

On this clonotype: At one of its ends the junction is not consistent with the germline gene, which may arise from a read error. In nucleotides, the CDR3 is TGTGCCAGCAGCTCCGGACAGCTTAAGCAGCCACAGCATTTT. Translated, it gives CASSSGQLKQPQHF. V and J are TRBV7-9 and TRBJ1-5, with D possibly TRBD1 on 6 matching bases. Per germline, CDR1 SEHNR and CDR2 FQNEAQ (reference sequence). The CDR3 is 14 amino acids.

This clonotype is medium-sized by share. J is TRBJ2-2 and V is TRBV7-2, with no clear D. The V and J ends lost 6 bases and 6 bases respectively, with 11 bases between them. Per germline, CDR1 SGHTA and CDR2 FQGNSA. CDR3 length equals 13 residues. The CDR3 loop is CASRPNYAGELFF. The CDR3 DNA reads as TGTGCCAGCAGACCTAACTACGCCGGGGAGCTGTTTTTT.

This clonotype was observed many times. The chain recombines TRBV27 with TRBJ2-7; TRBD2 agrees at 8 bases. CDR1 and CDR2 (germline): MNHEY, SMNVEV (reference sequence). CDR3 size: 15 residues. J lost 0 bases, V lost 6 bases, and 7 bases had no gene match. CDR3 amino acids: CASRRTSGISYEQYF. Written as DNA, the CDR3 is TGTGCCAGCAGACGAACTAGCGGAATCTCCTACGAGCAGTACTTC.

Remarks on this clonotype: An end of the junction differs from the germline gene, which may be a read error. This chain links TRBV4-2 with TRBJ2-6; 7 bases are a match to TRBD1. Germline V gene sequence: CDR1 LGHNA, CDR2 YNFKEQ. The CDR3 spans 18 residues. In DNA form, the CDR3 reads TGTGCCAGCAGCCAAGAGGGGGACAGAAGAGGTGGGGCCGACGTCCTGACTTTC. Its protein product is CASSQEGDRRGGADVLTF.

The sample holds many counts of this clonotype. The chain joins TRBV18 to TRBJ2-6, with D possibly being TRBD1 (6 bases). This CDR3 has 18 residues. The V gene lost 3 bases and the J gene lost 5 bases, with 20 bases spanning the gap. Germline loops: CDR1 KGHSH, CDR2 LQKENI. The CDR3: CASSPQTQGGVRANVLTF. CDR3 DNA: TGTGCCAGCTCACCGCAAACACAGGGTGGAGTTAGGGCCAACGTCCTGACTTTC.

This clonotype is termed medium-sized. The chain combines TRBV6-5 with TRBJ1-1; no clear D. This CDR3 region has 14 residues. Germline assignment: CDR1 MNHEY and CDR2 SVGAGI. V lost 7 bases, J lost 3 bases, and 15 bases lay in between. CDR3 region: CASMRLVEDTEAFF. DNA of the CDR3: TGTGCCAGCATGAGGCTCGTCGAGGACACTGAAGCTTTCTTT.

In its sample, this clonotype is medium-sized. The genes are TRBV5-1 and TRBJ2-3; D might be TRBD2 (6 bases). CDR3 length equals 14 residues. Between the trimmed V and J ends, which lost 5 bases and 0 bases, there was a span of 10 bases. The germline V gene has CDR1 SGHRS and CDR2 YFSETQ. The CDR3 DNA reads TGCGCCAGCAGGTCCGGGACTAGCACAGATACGCAGTATTTT. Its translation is CASRSGTSTDTQYF.

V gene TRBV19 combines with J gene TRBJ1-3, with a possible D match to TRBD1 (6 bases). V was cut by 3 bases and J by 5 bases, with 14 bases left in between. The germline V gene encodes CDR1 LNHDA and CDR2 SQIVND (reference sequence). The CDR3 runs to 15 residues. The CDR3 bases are TGTGCCAGTAGTATGGAGGGGGAATTGAGAAACACCATATATTTT. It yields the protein CASSMEGELRNTIYF. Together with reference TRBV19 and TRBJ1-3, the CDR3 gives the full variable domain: DGGITQSPKYLFRKEGQNVTLSCEQNLNHDAMYWYRQDPGQGLRLIYYSQIVNDFQKGDIAEGYSVSREKKESFPLTVTSAQKNPTAFYLCASSMEGELRNTIYFGEGSWLTVV.

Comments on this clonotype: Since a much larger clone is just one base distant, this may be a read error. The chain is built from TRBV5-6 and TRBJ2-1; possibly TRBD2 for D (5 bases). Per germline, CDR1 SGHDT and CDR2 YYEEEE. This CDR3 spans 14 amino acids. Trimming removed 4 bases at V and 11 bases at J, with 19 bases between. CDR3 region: CASSVVASTGQQFF. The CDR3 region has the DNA TGTGCCAGCAGCGTGGTAGCGAGCACGGGTCAGCAGTTCTTC. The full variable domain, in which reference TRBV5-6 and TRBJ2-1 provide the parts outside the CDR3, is DAGVTQSPTHLIKTRGQQVTLRCSPKSGHDTVSWYQQALGQGPQFIFQYYEEEERQRGNFPDRFSGHQFPNYSSELNVNALLLGDSALYLCASSVVASTGQQFFGPGTRLTVL.

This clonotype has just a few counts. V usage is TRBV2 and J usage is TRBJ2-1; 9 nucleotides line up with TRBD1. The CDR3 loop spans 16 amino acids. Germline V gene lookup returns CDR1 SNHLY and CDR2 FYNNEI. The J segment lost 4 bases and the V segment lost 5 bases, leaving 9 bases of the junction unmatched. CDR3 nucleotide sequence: TGTGCCAGCAGTCCCCGGGACAGGGAGTATTACAATGAGCAGTTCTTC. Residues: CASSPRDREYYNEQFF.

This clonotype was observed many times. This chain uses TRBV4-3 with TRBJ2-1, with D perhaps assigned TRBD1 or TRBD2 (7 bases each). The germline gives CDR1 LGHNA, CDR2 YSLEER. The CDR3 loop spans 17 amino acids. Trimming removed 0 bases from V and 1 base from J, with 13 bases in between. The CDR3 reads CASSQEWGGQSYNEQFF. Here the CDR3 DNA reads TGCGCCAGCAGCCAAGAGTGGGGGGGACAGTCCTACAATGAGCAGTTCTTC.

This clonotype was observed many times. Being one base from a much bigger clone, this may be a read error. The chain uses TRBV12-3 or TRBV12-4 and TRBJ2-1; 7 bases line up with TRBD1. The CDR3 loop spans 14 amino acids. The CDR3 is CASGWTGTYSEQFF. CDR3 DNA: TGTGCCAGCGGCTGGACAGGTACCTACAGTGAGCAGTTCTTC.

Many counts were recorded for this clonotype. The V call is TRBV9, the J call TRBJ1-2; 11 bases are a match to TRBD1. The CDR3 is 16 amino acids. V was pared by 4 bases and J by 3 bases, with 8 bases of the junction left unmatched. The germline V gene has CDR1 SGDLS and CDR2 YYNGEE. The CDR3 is CASSSGDRGEDYGYTF. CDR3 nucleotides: TGTGCCAGCAGCTCCGGGGACAGGGGGGAGGACTATGGCTACACCTTC.

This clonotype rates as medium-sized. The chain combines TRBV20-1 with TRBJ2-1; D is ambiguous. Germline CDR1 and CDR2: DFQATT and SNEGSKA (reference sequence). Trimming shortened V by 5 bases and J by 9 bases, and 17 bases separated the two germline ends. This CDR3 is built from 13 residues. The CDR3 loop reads CSARSTSPGEQFF. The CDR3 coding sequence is TGCAGTGCTCGGAGTACGTCTCCTGGTGAGCAGTTCTTC.

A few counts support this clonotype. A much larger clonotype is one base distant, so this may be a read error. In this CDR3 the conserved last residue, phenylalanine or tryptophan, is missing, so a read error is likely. CDR3 in amino acids: CASRLAGVETQYS. The CDR3 DNA is TGTGCCAGCAGGCTAGCGGGAGTCGAGACCCAGTACTCC. V gene TRBV3-1 combines with J gene TRBJ2-5, with TRBD2 matching over 10 bases. The CDR3 length is 13 residues. CDR1 LGHDT and CDR2 YNNKEL come from the germline V gene (reference sequence). V was clipped by 6 bases and J by 5 bases; unmatched bases: 3.